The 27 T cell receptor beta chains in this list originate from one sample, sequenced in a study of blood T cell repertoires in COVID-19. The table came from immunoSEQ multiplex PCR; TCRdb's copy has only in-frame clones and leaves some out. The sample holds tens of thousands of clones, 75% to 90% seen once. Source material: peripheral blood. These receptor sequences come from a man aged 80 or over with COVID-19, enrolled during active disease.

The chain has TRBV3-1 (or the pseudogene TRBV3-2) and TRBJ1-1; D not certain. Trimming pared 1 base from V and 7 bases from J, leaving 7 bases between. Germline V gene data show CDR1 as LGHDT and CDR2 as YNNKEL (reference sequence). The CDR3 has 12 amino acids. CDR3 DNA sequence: TGTGCCAGCAGCCAAGGGTGGAGTGAAGCTTTCTTT. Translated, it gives CASSQGWSEAFF.

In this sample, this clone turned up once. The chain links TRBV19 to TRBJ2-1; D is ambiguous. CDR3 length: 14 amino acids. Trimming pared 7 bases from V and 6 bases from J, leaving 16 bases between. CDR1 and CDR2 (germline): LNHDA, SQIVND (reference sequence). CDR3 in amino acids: CASTTLSSRNEQFF. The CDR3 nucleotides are TGTGCCAGTACTACCCTGAGTTCCCGCAATGAGCAGTTCTTC.

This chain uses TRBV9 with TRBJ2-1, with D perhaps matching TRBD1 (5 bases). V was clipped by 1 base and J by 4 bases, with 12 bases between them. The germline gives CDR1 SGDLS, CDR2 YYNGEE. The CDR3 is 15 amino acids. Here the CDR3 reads CASSVITGSYNEQFF. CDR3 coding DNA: TGTGCCAGCAGCGTAATTACAGGTTCGTACAATGAGCAGTTCTTC.

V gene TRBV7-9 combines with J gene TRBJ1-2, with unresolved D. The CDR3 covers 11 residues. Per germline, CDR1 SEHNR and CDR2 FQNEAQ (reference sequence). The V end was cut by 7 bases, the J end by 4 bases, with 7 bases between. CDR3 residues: CASKAGYGYTF. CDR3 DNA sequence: TGTGCCAGCAAGGCAGGCTATGGCTACACCTTC.

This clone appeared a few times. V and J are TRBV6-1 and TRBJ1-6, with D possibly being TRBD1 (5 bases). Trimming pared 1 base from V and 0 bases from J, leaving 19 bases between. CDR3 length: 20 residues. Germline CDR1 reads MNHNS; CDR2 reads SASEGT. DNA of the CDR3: TGTGCCAGCAGTGAAGGTGGGACTCAGGGTTGGAGCTCCTATAATTCACCCCTCCACTTT. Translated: CASSEGGTQGWSSYNSPLHF.

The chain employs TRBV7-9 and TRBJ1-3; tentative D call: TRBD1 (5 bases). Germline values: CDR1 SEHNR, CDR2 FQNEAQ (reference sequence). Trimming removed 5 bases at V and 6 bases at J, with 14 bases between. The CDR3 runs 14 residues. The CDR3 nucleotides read TGTGCCAGCAGCATAAGGGGATCCCAAAACACCATATATTTT. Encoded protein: CASSIRGSQNTIYF.

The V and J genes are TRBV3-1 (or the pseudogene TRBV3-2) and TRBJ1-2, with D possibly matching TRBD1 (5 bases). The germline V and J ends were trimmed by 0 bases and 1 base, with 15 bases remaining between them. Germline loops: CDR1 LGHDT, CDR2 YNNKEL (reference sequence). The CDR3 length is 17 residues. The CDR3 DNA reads TGTGCCAGCAGCCAAGATTTATCCACAGGTCTTAACTATGGCTACACCTTC. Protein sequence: CASSQDLSTGLNYGYTF.

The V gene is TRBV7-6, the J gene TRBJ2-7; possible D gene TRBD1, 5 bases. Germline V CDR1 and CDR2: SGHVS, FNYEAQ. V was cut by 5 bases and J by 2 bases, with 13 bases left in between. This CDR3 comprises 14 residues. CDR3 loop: CASSPRTNPYEQYF. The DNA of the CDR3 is TGTGCCAGCAGCCCCAGGACAAACCCCTACGAGCAGTACTTC. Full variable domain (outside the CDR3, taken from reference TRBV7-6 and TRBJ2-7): GAGVSQSPRYKVTKRGQDVALRCDPISGHVSLYWYRQALGQGPEFLTYFNYEAQQDKSGLPNDRFSAERPEGSISTLTIQRTEQRDSAMYRCASSPRTNPYEQYFGPGTRLTVT.

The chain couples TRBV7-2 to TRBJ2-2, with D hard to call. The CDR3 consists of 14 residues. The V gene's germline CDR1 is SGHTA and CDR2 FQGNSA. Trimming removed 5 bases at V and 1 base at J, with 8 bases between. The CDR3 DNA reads TGTGCCAGCAGCCCGACACAGAACACCGGGGAGCTGTTTTTT. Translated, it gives CASSPTQNTGELFF.

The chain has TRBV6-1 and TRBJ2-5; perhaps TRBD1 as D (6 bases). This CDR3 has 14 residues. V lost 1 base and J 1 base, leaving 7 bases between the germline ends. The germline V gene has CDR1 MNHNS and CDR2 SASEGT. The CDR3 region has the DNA TGTGCCAGCAGTGAAGGGACAGCCCAAGAGACCCAGTACTTC. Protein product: CASSEGTAQETQYF.

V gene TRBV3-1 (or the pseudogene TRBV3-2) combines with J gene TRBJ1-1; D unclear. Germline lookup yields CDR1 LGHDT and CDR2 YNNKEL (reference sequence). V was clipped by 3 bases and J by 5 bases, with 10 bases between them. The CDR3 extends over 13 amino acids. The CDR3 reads CASSHPRVTEAFF. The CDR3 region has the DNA TGTGCCAGCAGCCATCCGCGGGTTACTGAAGCTTTCTTT.

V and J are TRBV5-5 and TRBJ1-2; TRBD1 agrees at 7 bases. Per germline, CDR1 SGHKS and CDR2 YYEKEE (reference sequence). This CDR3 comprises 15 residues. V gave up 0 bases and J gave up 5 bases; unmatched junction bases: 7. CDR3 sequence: CASSLGLGGEYGYTF. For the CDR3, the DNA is TGTGCCAGCAGCTTGGGGTTAGGGGGCGAGTATGGCTACACCTTC.

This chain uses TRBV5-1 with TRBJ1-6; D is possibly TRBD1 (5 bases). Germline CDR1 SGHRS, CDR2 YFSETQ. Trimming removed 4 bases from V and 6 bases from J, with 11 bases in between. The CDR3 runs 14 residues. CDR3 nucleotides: TGCGCCAGCAGCCTGGGGCAGGTTAATTCACCCCTCCACTTT. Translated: CASSLGQVNSPLHF. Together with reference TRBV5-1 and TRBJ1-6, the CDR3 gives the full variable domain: KAGVTQTPRYLIKTRGQQVTLSCSPISGHRSVSWYQQTPGQGLQFLFEYFSETQRNKGNFPGRFSGRQFSNSRSEMNVSTLELGDSALYLCASSLGQVNSPLHFGNGTRLTVT.

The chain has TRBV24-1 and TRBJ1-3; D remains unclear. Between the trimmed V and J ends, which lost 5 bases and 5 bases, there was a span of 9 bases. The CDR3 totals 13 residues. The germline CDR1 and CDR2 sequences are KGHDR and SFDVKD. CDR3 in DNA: TGTGCCACCAGTGGTACAGTGAGAAACACCATATATTTT. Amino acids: CATSGTVRNTIYF.

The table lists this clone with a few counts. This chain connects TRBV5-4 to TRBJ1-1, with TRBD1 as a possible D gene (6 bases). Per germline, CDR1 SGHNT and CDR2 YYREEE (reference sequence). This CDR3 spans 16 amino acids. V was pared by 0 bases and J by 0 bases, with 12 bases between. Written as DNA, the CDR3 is TGTGCCAGCAGCTTGGAAACAGGGTCCCTGAACACTGAAGCTTTCTTT. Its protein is CASSLETGSLNTEAFF. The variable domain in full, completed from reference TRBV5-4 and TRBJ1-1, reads ETGVTQSPTHLIKTRGQQVTLRCSSQSGHNTVSWYQQALGQGPQFIFQYYREEENGRGNFPPRFSGLQFPNYSSELNVNALELDDSALYLCASSLETGSLNTEAFFGQGTRLTVV.

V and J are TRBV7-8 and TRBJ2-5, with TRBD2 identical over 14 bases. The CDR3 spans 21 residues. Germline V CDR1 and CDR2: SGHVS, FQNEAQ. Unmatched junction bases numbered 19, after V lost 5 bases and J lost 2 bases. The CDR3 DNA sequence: TGTGCCAGCAGCCCAATCGTGCGAAGGACTAGCGGGGGGTTGTGGCAAGAGACCCAGTACTTC. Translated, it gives CASSPIVRRTSGGLWQETQYF.

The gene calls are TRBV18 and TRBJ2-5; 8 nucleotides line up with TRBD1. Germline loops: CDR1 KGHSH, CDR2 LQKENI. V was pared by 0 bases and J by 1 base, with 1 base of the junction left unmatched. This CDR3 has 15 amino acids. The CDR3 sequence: CASSPPQGAQETQYF. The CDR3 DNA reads TGTGCCAGCTCACCACCTCAGGGGGCCCAAGAGACCCAGTACTTC.

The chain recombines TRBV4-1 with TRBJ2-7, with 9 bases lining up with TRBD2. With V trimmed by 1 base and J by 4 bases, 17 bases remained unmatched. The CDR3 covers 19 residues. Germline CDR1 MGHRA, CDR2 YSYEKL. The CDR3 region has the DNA TGCGCCAGCAGCCAAGTAGCTCCCGGGCGGGGGGGCAAGGCATACGAGCAGTACTTC. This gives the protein CASSQVAPGRGGKAYEQYF.

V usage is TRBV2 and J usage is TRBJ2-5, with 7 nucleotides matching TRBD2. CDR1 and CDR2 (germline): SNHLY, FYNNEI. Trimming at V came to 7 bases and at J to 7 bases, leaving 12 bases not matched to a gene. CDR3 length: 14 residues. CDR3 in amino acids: CASNRAGPRATQYF. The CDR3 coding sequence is TGTGCCAGCAATCGAGCGGGGCCCAGAGCGACCCAGTACTTC.

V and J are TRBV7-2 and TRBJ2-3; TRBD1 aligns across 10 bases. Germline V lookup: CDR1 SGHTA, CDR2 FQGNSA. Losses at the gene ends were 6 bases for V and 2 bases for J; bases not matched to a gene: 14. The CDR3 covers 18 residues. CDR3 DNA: TGTGCCAGCAGGGGGACCTGGGGACAGGGGTGGGACACAGATACGCAGTATTTT. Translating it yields CASRGTWGQGWDTDTQYF. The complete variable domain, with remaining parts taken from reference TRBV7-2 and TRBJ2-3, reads GAGVSQSPSNKVTEKGKDVELRCDPISGHTALYWYRQSLGQGLEFLIYFQGNSAPDKSGLPSDRFSAERTGGSVSTLTIQRTQQEDSAVYLCASRGTWGQGWDTDTQYFGPGTRLTVL.

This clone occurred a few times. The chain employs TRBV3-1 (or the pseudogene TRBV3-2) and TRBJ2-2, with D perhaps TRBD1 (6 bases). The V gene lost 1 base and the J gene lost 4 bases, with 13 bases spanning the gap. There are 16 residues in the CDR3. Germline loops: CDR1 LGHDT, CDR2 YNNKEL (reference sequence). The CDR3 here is CASSQVAGDSTGELFF. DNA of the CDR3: TGTGCCAGCAGCCAAGTGGCAGGGGATAGCACCGGGGAGCTGTTTTTT.

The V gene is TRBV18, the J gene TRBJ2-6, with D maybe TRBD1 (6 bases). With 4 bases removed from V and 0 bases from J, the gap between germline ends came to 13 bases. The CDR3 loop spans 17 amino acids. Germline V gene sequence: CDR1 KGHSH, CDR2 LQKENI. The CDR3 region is CASSQNTGNSGANVLTF. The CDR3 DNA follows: TGTGCCAGCTCACAGAACACAGGGAACTCTGGGGCCAACGTCCTGACTTTC.

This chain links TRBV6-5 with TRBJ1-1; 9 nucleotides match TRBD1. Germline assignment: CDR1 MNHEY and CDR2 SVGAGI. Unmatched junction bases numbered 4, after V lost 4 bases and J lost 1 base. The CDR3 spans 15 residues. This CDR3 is CASSSTGGQNTEAFF. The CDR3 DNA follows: TGTGCCAGCAGTTCCACAGGGGGCCAGAACACTGAAGCTTTCTTT.

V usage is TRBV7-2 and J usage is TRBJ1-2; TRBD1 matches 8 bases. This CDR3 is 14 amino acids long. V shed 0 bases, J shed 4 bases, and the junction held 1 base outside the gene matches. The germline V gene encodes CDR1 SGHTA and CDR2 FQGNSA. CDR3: CASSLAGQGYGYTF. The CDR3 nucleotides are TGTGCCAGCAGCTTAGCCGGACAGGGCTATGGCTACACCTTC.

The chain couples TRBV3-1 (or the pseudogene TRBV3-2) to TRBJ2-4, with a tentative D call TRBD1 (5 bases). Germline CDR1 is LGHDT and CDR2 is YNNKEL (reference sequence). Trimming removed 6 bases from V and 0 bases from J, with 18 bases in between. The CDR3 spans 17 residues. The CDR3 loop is CASRNRNRQSAKNIQYF. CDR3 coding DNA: TGTGCCAGCAGGAACAGGAACCGACAATCAGCCAAAAACATTCAGTACTTC.

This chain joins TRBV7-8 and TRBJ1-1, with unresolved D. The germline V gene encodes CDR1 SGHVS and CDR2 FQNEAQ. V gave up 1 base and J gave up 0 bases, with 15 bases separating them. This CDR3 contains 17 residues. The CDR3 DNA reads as TGTGCCAGCAGCTTAGAGGGTCTTGGACTTCTGAACACTGAAGCTTTCTTT. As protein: CASSLEGLGLLNTEAFF. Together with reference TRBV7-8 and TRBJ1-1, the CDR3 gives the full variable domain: GAGVSQSPRYKVAKRGQDVALRCDPISGHVSLFWYQQALGQGPEFLTYFQNEAQLDKSGLPSDRFFAERPEGSVSTLKIQRTQQEDSAVYLCASSLEGLGLLNTEAFFGQGTRLTVV.

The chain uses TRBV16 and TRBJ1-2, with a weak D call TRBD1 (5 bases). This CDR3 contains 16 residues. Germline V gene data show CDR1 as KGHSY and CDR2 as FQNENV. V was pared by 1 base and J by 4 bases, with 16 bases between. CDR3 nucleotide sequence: TGTGCCAGCAGCCAATTTAACTCGGCAGGGATCTATGGCTACACCTTC. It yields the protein CASSQFNSAGIYGYTF.